These T cell receptor beta chains were read from a single sample in a study of CD8 T cells in Susac syndrome. Using its own MiXCR run on the immunoSEQ multiplex PCR reads, TCRdb lists one record per CDR3 protein. This sample has about 120,000 distinct CDR3 sequences, with 94% found just once. What was sequenced was CD4+ T cells from PBMCs. Source of these receptors: a human donor in good health. Each CDR3 is given with its conserved first and last residue.

V: TRBV15; J: TRBJ1-6; CDR3: CATSRDSEGFNSPLHF
V: TRBV3-1; J: TRBJ2-7; CDR3: CASSAAPGLAAHSYEQYF
V: TRBV20-1; J: TRBJ2-5; CDR3: CSASPPFLGTQYF
V: TRBV6-5; J: TRBJ2-2; CDR3: CASSYTAPGVLNTGELFF
V: TRBV9; J: TRBJ2-5; CDR3: CASSPGLIAGVLETQYF
V: TRBV3-1; J: TRBJ1-2; CDR3: CASSQRVRNVYTF
V: TRBV19; J: TRBJ2-3; CDR3: CASSIEGVGTSDTQYF
V: TRBV18; J: TRBJ1-6; CDR3: CASSPGPGGVSSPLHF
V: TRBV6-5; J: TRBJ2-7; CDR3: CASSYSMAGGSYEQYF
V: TRBV7-6; J: TRBJ2-5; CDR3: CASSLEWEETQYF
V: TRBV3-1; J: TRBJ2-7; CDR3: CASSQVAYEQYF
V: TRBV20-1; J: TRBJ2-1; CDR3: CSATKREPYNEQFF
V: TRBV5-1; J: TRBJ2-1; CDR3: CASSAPSGVFDEQFF
V: TRBV30; J: TRBJ2-7; CDR3: CAWSVYGYEQYF
V: TRBV6-2/TRBV6-3; J: TRBJ2-5; CDR3: CASSKANQETQYF
V: TRBV20-1; J: TRBJ2-7; CDR3: CSATSQGAGSYEQYF
V: TRBV29-1; J: TRBJ2-2; CDR3: CSVRTGGNTGELFF
V: TRBV24-1; J: TRBJ2-5; CDR3: CATSGAGQETQYF
V: TRBV29-1; J: TRBJ1-4; CDR3: CSVEDLTGGHEKLFF
V: TRBV6-1; J: TRBJ2-2; CDR3: CASRGGNTGELFF
V: TRBV19; J: TRBJ2-3; CDR3: CASSPNTDTQYF
V: TRBV6-1; J: TRBJ2-7; CDR3: CASSEAGINYEQYF
V: TRBV3-1; J: TRBJ2-1; CDR3: CASTQGLKHEQFF
V: TRBV7-3; J: TRBJ2-7; CDR3: CASSPGDGEQYF
V: TRBV3-1; J: TRBJ2-1; CDR3: CASSLGLAGQSYNEQFF
V: TRBV19; J: TRBJ1-1; CDR3: CATDRDTEAFF
V: TRBV6-5; J: TRBJ1-1; CDR3: CASSSLGATEAFF
V: TRBV7-2; J: TRBJ2-1; CDR3: CASSLGGVYNEQFF
V: TRBV20-1; J: TRBJ2-1; CDR3: CSARDPAPWEQFF
V: TRBV20-1; J: TRBJ2-7; CDR3: CSARGGASGLSYEQYF
V: TRBV5-1; J: TRBJ1-2; CDR3: CASSSQNGQGDGYTF
V: TRBV27; J: TRBJ2-7; CDR3: CASSLVGDIGPHEQYF
V: TRBV9; J: TRBJ1-1; CDR3: CASSVAEGSEAFF
V: TRBV5-6; J: TRBJ2-7; CDR3: CASSLGAQGEQYF
V: TRBV20-1; J: TRBJ2-7; CDR3: CSATRALAGVHEQYF
V: TRBV30; J: TRBJ1-4; CDR3: CAWSVNIYLGQANEKLFF
V: TRBV30; J: TRBJ2-7; CDR3: CAWSVGGSSYEQYF
V: TRBV30; J: TRBJ1-1; CDR3: CAWRFGNTEAFF
V: TRBV29-1; J: TRBJ1-1; CDR3: CSVSQVIYTEAFF
V: TRBV27; J: TRBJ2-1; CDR3: CASSLGSQREQFF
V: TRBV5-6; J: TRBJ2-5; CDR3: CASSFRRQSQETQYF
V: TRBV20-1; J: TRBJ2-1; CDR3: CSADRSGSRGRQFF
V: TRBV13; J: TRBJ2-6; CDR3: CANSFRGVGANVLTF
V: TRBV6-2/TRBV6-3; J: TRBJ2-1; CDR3: CASRGLAGGHDEQFF
V: TRBV12-3/TRBV12-4; J: TRBJ2-3; CDR3: CASSLRLAGSTDTQYF
V: TRBV5-1; J: TRBJ2-1; CDR3: CASSLSGSGYNEQFF
V: TRBV7-2; J: TRBJ2-1; CDR3: CASSLAWGRAYNEQFF
V: TRBV5-1; J: TRBJ2-2; CDR3: CASSLVDQEAGELFF
V: TRBV28; J: TRBJ2-5; CDR3: CASSLSTSGKGETQYF
V: TRBV7-3; J: TRBJ2-7; CDR3: CASSLSGTSEQYF
V: TRBV7-8; J: TRBJ2-7; CDR3: CASSTKPGQGRYEQYF